Listed here is a single TCR beta chain. Profiling relied on immunoSEQ multiplex PCR, and the TCRdb table lists in-frame clones only, not all of them. The table has roughly 120,000 clones, 70% to 90% seen once. The sample comes from a study of blood T cell repertoires in COVID-19. Trimming took 5 bases from V and 3 from J; bases not matched to a gene: 4. The CDR3 covers 13 residues. The TCR originated in a woman between 50 and 59 years old with acute or convalescent COVID-19. The rearrangement uses TRBV12-3 or TRBV12-4 and TRBJ2-7, with 7 bases matching TRBD1. The sequencing input was peripheral blood. The CDR3 nucleotides read TGTGCCAGCAGTCGGGACAGTAGCTACGAGCAGTACTTC. Amino acid sequence: CASSRDSSYEQYF.